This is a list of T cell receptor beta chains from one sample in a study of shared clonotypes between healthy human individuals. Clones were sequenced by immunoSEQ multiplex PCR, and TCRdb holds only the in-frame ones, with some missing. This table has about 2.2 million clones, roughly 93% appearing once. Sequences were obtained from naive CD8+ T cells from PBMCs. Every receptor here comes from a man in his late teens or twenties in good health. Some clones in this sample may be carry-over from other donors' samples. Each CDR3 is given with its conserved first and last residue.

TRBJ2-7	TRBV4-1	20	CASSQDQPLEAGQGAGEQYF
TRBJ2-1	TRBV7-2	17	CASSGRPGWEGGNEQFF
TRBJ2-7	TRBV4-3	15	CASSPGAGPSYEQYF
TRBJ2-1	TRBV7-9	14	CASSLVRDFNEQFF
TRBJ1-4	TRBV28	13	CASSLSGDEKLFF
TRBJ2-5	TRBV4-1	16	CASSQVGRGSPETQYF
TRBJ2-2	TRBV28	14	CASSLQGGTGELFF
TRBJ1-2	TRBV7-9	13	CASSSGPKLGYTF
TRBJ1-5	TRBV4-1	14	CASSPGQGDQPQHF
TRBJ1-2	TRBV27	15	CASSSMPTGAGGYTF